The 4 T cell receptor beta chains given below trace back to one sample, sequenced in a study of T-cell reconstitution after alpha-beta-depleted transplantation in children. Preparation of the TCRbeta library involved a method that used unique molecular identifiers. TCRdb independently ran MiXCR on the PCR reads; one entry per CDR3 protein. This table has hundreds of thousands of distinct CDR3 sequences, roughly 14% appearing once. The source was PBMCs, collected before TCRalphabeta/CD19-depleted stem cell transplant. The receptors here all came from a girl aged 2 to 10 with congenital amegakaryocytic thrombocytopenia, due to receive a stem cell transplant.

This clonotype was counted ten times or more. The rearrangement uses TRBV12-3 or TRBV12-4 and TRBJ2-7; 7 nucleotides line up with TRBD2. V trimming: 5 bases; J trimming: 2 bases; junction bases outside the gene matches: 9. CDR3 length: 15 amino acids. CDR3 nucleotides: TGTGCCAGCAGTCCCTATAGCGGGTTCACCTACGAGCAGTACTTC. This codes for CASSPYSGFTYEQYF.

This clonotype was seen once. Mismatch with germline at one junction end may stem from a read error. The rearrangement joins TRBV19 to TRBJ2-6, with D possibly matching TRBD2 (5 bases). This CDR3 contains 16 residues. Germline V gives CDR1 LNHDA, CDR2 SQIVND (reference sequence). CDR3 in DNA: TGTGCCCGTAGTGTGACTATTTCCTCTGGGGCCAACGTCCTGACTTTC. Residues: CARSVTISSGANVLTF.

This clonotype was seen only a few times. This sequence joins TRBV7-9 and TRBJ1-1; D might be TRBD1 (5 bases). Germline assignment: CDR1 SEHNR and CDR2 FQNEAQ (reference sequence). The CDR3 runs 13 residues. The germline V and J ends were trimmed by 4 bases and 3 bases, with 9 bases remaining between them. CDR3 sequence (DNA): TGTGCCAGCAGCTATCCAGGGTACACTGAAGCTTTCTTT. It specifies CASSYPGYTEAFF.

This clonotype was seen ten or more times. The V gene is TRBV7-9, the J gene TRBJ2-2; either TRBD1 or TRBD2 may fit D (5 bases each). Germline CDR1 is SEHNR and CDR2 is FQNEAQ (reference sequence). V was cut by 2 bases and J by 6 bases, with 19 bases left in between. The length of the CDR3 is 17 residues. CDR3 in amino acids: CASSLRPGLSDSGELFF. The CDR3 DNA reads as TGTGCCAGCAGCTTAAGGCCGGGGCTTTCGGATTCCGGGGAGCTGTTTTTT.